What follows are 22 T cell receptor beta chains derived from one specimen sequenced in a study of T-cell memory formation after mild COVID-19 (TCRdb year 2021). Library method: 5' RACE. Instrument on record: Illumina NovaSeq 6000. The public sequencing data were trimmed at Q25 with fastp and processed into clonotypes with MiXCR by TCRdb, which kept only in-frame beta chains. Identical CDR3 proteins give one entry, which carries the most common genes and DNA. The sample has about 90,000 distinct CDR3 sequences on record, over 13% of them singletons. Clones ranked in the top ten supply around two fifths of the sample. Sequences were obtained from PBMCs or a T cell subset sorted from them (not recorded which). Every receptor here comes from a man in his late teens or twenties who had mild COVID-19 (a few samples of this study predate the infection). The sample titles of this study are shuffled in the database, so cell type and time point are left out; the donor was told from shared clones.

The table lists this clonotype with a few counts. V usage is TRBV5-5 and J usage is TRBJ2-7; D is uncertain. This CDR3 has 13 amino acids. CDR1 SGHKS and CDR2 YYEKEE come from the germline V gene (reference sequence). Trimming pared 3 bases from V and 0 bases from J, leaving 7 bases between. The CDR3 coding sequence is TGTGCCAGCAGCTCACTCAGCTCCTACGAGCAGTACGTC. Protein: CASSSLSSYEQYV.

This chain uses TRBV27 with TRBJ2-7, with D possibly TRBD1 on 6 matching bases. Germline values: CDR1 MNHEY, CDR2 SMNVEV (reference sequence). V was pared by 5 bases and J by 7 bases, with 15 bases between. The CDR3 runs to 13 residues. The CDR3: CASSLIPQGEQYV. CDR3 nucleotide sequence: TGTGCCAGCAGTCTGATCCCCCAGGGGGAGCAGTACGTC.

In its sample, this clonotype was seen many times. The DNA of the CDR3 is TGTGCCAGCAGCTTAGGGAACTATGGCTACACCTTC. Its translation: CASSLGNYGYTF. The chain is built from TRBV7-2 and TRBJ1-2; no clear D. Trimming cost V 1 base and J 2 bases, with 2 bases left between them. From germline, CDR1 is SGHTA and CDR2 FQGNSA. The CDR3 has 12 residues.

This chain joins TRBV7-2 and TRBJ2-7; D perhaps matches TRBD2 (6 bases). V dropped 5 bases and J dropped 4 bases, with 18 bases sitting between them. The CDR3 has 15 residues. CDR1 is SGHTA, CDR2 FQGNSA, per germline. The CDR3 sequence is CASSPTGGVPYEQYF. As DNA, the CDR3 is TGTGCCAGCAGCCCTACGGGCGGGGTACCGTACGAGCAGTACTTC.

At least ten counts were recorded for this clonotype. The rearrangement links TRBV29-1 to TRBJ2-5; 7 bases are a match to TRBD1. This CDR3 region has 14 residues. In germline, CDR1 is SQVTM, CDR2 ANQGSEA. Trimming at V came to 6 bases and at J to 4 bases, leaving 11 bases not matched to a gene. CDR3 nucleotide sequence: TGCAGCGTGACCAAGACAGGGCAGGGAGAGACCCAGTACTTC. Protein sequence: CSVTKTGQGETQYF.

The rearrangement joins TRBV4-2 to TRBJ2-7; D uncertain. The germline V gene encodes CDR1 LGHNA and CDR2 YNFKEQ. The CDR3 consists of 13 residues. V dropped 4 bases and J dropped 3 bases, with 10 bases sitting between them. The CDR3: CASSPSEGYEQYF. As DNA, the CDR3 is TGTGCCAGCAGCCCCTCCGAAGGCTACGAGCAGTACTTC.

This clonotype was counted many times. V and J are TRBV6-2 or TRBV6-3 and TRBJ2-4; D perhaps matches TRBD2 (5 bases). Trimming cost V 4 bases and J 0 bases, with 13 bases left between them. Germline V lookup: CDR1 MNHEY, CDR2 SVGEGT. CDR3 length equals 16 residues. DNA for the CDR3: TGTGCCAGCAGTTCCTGGACTGTACTAGCCAAAAACATTCAGTACTTC. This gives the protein CASSSWTVLAKNIQYF.

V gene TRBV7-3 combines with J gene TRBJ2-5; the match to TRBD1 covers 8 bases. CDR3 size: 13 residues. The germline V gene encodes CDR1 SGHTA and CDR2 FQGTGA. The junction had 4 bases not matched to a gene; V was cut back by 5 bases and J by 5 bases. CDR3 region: CASSTGTGETQYF. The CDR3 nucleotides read TGTGCCAGCAGCACCGGGACAGGCGAGACCCAGTACTTC.

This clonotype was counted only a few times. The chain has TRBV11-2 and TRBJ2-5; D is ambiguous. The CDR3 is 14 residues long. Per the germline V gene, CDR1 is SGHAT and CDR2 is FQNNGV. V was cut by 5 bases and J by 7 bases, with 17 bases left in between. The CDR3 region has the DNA TGTGCCAGCAGCCCCGCGGCAGCCCTGATGACCCAGTACTTC. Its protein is CASSPAAALMTQYF.

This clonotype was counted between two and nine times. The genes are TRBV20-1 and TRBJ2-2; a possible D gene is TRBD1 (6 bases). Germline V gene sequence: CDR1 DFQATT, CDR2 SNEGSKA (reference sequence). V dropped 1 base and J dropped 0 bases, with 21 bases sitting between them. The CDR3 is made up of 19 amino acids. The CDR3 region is CSARGIPLGGHANTGELFF. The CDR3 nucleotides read TGCAGTGCTAGAGGTATCCCGCTTGGGGGCCACGCGAACACCGGGGAGCTGTTTTTT.

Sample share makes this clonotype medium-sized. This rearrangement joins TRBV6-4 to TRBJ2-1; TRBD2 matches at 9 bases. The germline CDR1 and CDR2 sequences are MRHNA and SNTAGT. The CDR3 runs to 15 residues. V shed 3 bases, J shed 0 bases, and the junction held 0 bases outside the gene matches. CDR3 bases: TGTGCCAGCAGTGAAGCGGGGGGCTCCTACAATGAGCAGTTCTTC. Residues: CASSEAGGSYNEQFF.

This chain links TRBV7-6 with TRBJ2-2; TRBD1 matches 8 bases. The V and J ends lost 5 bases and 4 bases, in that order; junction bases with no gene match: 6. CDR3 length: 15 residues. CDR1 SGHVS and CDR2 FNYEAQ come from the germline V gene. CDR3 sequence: CASSQRTGSTGELFF. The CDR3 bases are TGTGCCAGCAGCCAAAGGACAGGGAGCACCGGGGAGCTGTTTTTT. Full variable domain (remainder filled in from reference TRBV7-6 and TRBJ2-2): GAGVSQSPRYKVTKRGQDVALRCDPISGHVSLYWYRQALGQGPEFLTYFNYEAQQDKSGLPNDRFSAERPEGSISTLTIQRTEQRDSAMYRCASSQRTGSTGELFFGEGSRLTVL.

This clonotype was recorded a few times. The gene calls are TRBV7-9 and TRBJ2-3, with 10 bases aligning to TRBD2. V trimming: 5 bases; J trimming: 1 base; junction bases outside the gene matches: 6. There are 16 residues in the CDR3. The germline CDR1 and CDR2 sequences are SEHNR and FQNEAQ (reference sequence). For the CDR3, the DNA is TGTGCCAGCAGCCCGACTAGCGGGCTTCGCACAGATACGCAGTATTTT. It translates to CASSPTSGLRTDTQYF.

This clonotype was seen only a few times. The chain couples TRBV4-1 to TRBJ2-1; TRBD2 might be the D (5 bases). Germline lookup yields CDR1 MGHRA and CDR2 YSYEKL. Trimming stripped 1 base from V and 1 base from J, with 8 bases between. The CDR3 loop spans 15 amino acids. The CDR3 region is CASSQAPGSYNEQFF. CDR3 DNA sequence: TGCGCCAGCAGCCAAGCCCCGGGGTCCTACAATGAGCAGTTCTTC.

The CDR3 nucleotides are TGCGCCAGCAGCCCCGCCGGGACACTTAACACTGAAGCTTTCTTT. Translated, it gives CASSPAGTLNTEAFF. The V gene is TRBV5-1, the J gene TRBJ1-1, with a weak D call TRBD1 (6 bases). V was cut by 4 bases and J by 2 bases, with 15 bases left in between. The CDR3 extends over 15 amino acids. Per germline, CDR1 SGHRS and CDR2 YFSETQ.

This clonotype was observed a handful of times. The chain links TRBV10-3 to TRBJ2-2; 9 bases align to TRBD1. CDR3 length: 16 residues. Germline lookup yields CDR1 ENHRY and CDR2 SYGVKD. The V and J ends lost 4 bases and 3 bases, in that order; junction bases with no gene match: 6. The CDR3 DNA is TGTGCCATCAGTGCCCCGGACAGGGGAGACACCGGGGAGCTGTTTTTT. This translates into CAISAPDRGDTGELFF.

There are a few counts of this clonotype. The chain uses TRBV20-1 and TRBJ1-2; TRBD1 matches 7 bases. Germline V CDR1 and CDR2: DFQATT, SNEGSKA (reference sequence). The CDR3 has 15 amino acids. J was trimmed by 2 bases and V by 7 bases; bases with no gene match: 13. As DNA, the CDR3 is TGCAGTGTTCTAGTTTATGGGACAGAGAACTATGGCTACACCTTC. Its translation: CSVLVYGTENYGYTF.

CDR3 sequence (DNA): TGTGCCAGCACCCTGGGGTGGCCCTATGGCTACACCTTC. Translation gives CASTLGWPYGYTF. V gene TRBV7-9 combines with J gene TRBJ1-2; D gene ambiguous. Germline V CDR1 and CDR2: SEHNR, FQNEAQ (reference sequence). The CDR3 is 13 amino acids. V was shortened by 7 bases and J by 4 bases, with 13 bases between the two germline ends.

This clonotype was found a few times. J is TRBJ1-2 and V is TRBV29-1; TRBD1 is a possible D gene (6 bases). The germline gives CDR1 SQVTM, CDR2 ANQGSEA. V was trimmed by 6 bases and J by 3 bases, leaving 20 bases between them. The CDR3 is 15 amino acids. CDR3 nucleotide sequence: TGCAGCGTCACACCGACGGGGGGCGATGACTATGGCTACACCTTC. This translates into CSVTPTGGDDYGYTF.

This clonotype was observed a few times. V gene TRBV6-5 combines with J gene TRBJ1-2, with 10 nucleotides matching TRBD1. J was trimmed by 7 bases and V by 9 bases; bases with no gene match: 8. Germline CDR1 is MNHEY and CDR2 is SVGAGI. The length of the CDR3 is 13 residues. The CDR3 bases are TGTGCCAGTAGACAGGGGGCATACTCTGGCTACACCTTC. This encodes CASRQGAYSGYTF.

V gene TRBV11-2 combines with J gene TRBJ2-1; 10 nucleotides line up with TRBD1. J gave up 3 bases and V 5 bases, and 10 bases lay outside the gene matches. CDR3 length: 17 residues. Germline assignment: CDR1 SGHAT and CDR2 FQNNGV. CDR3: CASSPTRQGADYNEQFF. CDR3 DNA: TGTGCCAGCAGCCCAACCCGACAGGGGGCGGACTACAATGAGCAGTTCTTC.

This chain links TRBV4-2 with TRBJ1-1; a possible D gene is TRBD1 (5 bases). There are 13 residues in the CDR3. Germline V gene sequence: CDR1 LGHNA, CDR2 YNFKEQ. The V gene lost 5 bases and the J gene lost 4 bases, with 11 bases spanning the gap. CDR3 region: CASSSPGTTEAFF. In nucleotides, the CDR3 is TGTGCCAGCAGCTCTCCTGGGACCACTGAAGCTTTCTTT.